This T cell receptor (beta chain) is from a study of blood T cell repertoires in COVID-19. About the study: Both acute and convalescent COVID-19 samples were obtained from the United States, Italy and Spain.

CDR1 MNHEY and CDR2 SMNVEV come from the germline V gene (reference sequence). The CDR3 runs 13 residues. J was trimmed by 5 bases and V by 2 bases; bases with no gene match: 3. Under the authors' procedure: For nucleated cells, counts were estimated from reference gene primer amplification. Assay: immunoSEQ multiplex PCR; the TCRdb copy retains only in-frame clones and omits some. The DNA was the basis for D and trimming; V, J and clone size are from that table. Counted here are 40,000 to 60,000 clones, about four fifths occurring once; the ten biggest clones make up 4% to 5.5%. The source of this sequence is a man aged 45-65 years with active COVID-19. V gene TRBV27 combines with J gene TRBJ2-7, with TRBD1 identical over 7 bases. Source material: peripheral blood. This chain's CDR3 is CASSLVRGHEQYF. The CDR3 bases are TGTGCCAGCAGTTTAGTGAGGGGGCACGAGCAGTACTTC.